This T cell receptor beta chain was recorded in a study of blood T cell repertoires in COVID-19. Study-wide context: Acute and convalescent COVID-19 samples came from the United States, Italy and Spain. PBMCs, B-cell-depleted T cells, or T cells provided the cDNA or gDNA that made up the material.

Assay: immunoSEQ multiplex PCR; the TCRdb copy retains only in-frame clones and omits some. The data show fewer than 500,000 clones, approximately 87% seen once. Germline-derived CDR1 and CDR2 are LGHNT and FRNRAP. This CDR3 contains 15 residues. V lost 4 bases to trimming and J lost 0 bases, with 10 bases between them. Participant ages covered about 18 to 95 years across around 25 US areas. This TCR was recovered from a young man who had recovered from COVID-19. Sequenced: PBMCs or T cells enriched from blood (not recorded which). The V and J genes are TRBV12-5 and TRBJ1-5, with a possible D match to TRBD1 (6 bases). The CDR3 is CASGSPGVSNQPQHF. DNA for the CDR3: TGTGCTAGTGGTTCCCCAGGGGTTAGCAATCAGCCCCAGCATTTT.